These 14 T cell receptor beta chains came from one sample sequenced in a study of T cells in Graves' hyperthyroidism and ophthalmopathy. RNA transcripts served as the template for amplifying TCR beta CDR3 regions. RT-PCR in the first round (using the HTBI primer set) targeted the TCR CDR3. TCRdb processed the multiplex PCR reads anew with MiXCR; each CDR3 protein has one entry. The sample records roughly 700,000 distinct CDR3 sequences, 15% to 20% being singletons. Sequenced material: blood. The receptor set was obtained from a man aged 50-60 years with Graves' hyperthyroidism.

This clonotype has a count of ten or more. The CDR3: CSAGVLTSYEQYF. The CDR3 DNA reads as TGCAGTGCTGGCGTCCTCACGTCCTACGAGCAGTACTTC. The V call is TRBV20-1, the J call TRBJ2-7, with D unclear. The germline V and J ends were trimmed by 5 bases and 1 base, with 12 bases remaining between them. The CDR3 covers 13 residues. Per the germline V gene, CDR1 is DFQATT and CDR2 is SNEGSKA (reference sequence).

V and J are TRBV7-9 and TRBJ2-7; TRBD2 matches at 9 bases. CDR3 length: 15 amino acids. V dropped 4 bases and J dropped 3; count of bases not matched to a gene: 7. Germline values: CDR1 SEHNR, CDR2 FQNEAQ (reference sequence). The CDR3 spells CASSWGVAGDYEQYF. DNA for the CDR3: TGTGCCAGCAGCTGGGGAGTAGCGGGAGACTACGAGCAGTACTTC.

There are many counts of this clonotype. This chain uses TRBV27 with TRBJ2-3, with 7 bases matching TRBD1. Germline CDR1 is MNHEY and CDR2 is SMNVEV (reference sequence). The CDR3 is made up of 15 amino acids. The V gene end was trimmed by 7 bases and the J gene end by 5 bases; junction bases not matched to a gene: 12. The CDR3 reads CASTPRAGGVDTQYF. The CDR3 region has the DNA TGTGCCAGCACCCCCAGGGCAGGGGGAGTAGATACGCAGTATTTT.

This clonotype was recorded at least ten times. The J gene is TRBJ2-2, the V gene TRBV11-3; TRBD2 matches 7 bases. The CDR3 has 16 amino acids. CDR1 is SGHNT and CDR2 is YENEEA in the germline V gene. The ends lost 4 bases at V and 0 bases at J; junction bases unmatched: 5. The CDR3 region is CASSSGLGTNTGELFF. CDR3 bases: TGTGCCAGCAGCTCAGGACTAGGAACGAACACCGGGGAGCTGTTTTTT.

In this sample, this clonotype turned up many times. This chain joins TRBV6-1 and TRBJ1-2; 8 nucleotides align to TRBD1. J gave up 4 bases and V 5 bases, and 6 bases lay outside the gene matches. Germline CDR1 is MNHNS and CDR2 is SASEGT. The CDR3 runs 14 residues. The CDR3: CASSLTGARYGYTF. The CDR3 DNA reads TGTGCCAGCAGTTTGACAGGGGCGCGCTATGGCTACACCTTC.

This clonotype appeared a few times. J is TRBJ2-3 and V is TRBV6-1; 11 bases map to TRBD2. Germline V gene lookup returns CDR1 MNHNS and CDR2 SASEGT. The CDR3 has 17 amino acids. V was pared by 4 bases and J by 4 bases, with 10 bases of the junction left unmatched. The CDR3, as DNA: TGTGCCAGCAGTGCCGCAACTAGCGGGAGTCTGGCAGATACGCAGTATTTT. Protein product: CASSAATSGSLADTQYF.

This clonotype was seen a handful of times. The J gene is TRBJ1-3, the V gene TRBV6-2 or TRBV6-3; D is perhaps TRBD1 (5 bases). The V end lost 7 bases, the J end lost 9 bases, and 22 bases lay between the germline ends. From germline, CDR1 is MNHEY and CDR2 SVGEGT. There are 15 residues in the CDR3. The CDR3 spells CASTDSVNPPSTIYF. CDR3 sequence (DNA): TGTGCCAGCACCGACAGTGTCAACCCGCCGAGCACCATATATTTT.

The sample holds many counts of this clonotype. This sequence joins TRBV10-1 and TRBJ2-1, with unresolved D. V gave up 4 bases and J gave up 5 bases, with 15 bases separating them. Germline-derived CDR1 and CDR2 are WNHNN and SYGVQD (reference sequence). The CDR3 length is 15 residues. The CDR3 protein is CASSGPSSLDNEQFF. The CDR3 DNA follows: TGCGCCAGCAGTGGCCCCAGCAGTTTGGACAATGAGCAGTTCTTC.

This clonotype has a count of ten or more. V usage is TRBV2 and J usage is TRBJ2-1; TRBD2 agrees at 8 bases. The germline V gene encodes CDR1 SNHLY and CDR2 FYNNEI. J lost 4 bases, V lost 10 bases, and 18 bases had no gene match. The CDR3 has 17 residues. CDR3 in DNA: TGTGCCACCTCGCAACGGAGGAGCGGGAGCCCGTACAATGAGCAGTTCTTC. Translating it yields CATSQRRSGSPYNEQFF.

This clonotype was counted ten times or more. The V call is TRBV10-3, the J call TRBJ1-1; TRBD1 might be the D (5 bases). CDR3 length equals 19 residues. Looked up from germline, CDR1 is ENHRY and CDR2 is SYGVKD. V lost 4 bases, J lost 1 base, and 25 bases lay in between. CDR3 sequence: CAISGGAGRHPLKNTEAFF. The CDR3 DNA reads TGTGCCATCAGTGGTGGGGCAGGGAGACATCCTTTAAAGAACACTGAAGCTTTCTTT.

This clonotype has ten or more counts. The chain links TRBV27 to TRBJ2-1; D not resolved. Germline CDR1 and CDR2: MNHEY and SMNVEV (reference sequence). Trimming shortened V by 5 bases and J by 9 bases, and 17 bases separated the two germline ends. This CDR3 is built from 14 residues. The CDR3 here is CASSTRPESGEQFF. CDR3 nucleotides: TGTGCCAGCAGTACAAGACCAGAATCGGGTGAGCAGTTCTTC.

In its sample, this clonotype was seen many times. For the CDR3, the DNA is TGTGCCAGCAGTTCCCCCGAGAGCCAGATGATAGCCAAAAACATTCAGTACTTC. Translating it yields CASSSPESQMIAKNIQYF. V usage is TRBV2 and J usage is TRBJ2-4; no definite D call. The ends were cut back, 5 bases at V and 0 bases at J, with 20 bases in the middle. The CDR3 consists of 18 residues. The germline V gene encodes CDR1 SNHLY and CDR2 FYNNEI.

Only a few counts were recorded for this clonotype. The chain links TRBV11-2 to TRBJ1-5, with 7 bases matching TRBD1. The CDR3 is 15 amino acids. Germline trimming cut 5 bases from V and 0 bases from J; bases unmatched to any gene: 4. Germline CDR1 reads SGHAT; CDR2 reads FQNNGV. The CDR3 here is CASSRNRGSNQPQHF. Here the CDR3 DNA reads TGTGCCAGCAGCCGTAACAGGGGTAGCAATCAGCCCCAGCATTTT.

The chain's CDR3 is CASSSQTSGRGTQYF. As DNA, the CDR3 is TGTGCCAGCAGTAGCCAGACTAGCGGGAGGGGCACGCAGTATTTT. The gene calls are TRBV28 and TRBJ2-3, with TRBD2 matching 14 bases. Trimming removed 5 bases from V and 9 bases from J; junction bases left unmatched: 7. Germline-derived CDR1 and CDR2 are MDHEN and SYDVKM. This CDR3 contains 15 residues.